What follows are 7 T cell receptor beta chains derived from one specimen sequenced in a study of shared clonotypes between healthy human individuals. Produced via immunoSEQ multiplex PCR; TCRdb's table is partial and in-frame only. In the table there are about 2.1 million clones, about 93% of which are singletons. Only CD45RO-negative cells positively selected for CCR7 counted as naive CD8 cells, so terminally differentiated effector memory CD45RA+ cells were excluded. Sequencing input: naive CD8+ T cells from PBMCs. The receptors come from a man aged 18-30 years in good health. Some clones in this sample may be carry-over from other donors' samples.

V and J are TRBV27 and TRBJ1-2; 7 bases agree with TRBD1. Unmatched junction bases numbered 8, after V lost 6 bases and J lost 1 base. The CDR3 is made up of 15 amino acids. Germline CDR1 MNHEY, CDR2 SMNVEV (reference sequence). CDR3 loop: CASRRETGINYGYTF. As DNA, the CDR3 is TGTGCCAGCAGACGCGAGACAGGGATTAACTATGGCTACACCTTC.

The chain employs TRBV4-3 and TRBJ2-7, with 10 bases matching TRBD2. The V segment lost 4 bases and the J segment 2 bases; nucleotides outside the gene matches: 11. The CDR3 runs 17 residues. Germline loops: CDR1 LGHNA, CDR2 YSLEER. As DNA, the CDR3 is TGCGCCAGCAGCCCCTACTCTAGCGGGAGCTCTCCCTACGAGCAGTACTTC. Residues: CASSPYSSGSSPYEQYF.

As regards this clone: This sample also contains other DNA sequences that code for the same CDR3. This chain connects TRBV9 to TRBJ2-3; D is perhaps TRBD2 (5 bases). The CDR3 length is 15 residues. CDR1 and CDR2 (germline): SGDLS, YYNGEE. The V end was cut by 0 bases, the J end by 0 bases, with 8 bases between. The CDR3 nucleotides read TGTGCCAGCAGCGTAGGGGGAGCGAGCACAGATACGCAGTATTTT. It translates to CASSVGGASTDTQYF. Full variable domain (rest looked up from reference TRBV9 and TRBJ2-3): DSGVTQTPKHLITATGQRVTLRCSPRSGDLSVYWYQQSLDQGLQFLIQYYNGEERAKGNILERFSAQQFPDLHSELNLSSLELGDSALYFCASSVGGASTDTQYFGPGTRLTVL.

The chain employs TRBV27 and TRBJ2-7, with TRBD2 matching 10 bases. CDR1 and CDR2 (germline): MNHEY, SMNVEV (reference sequence). This CDR3 is built from 14 residues. With 4 bases clipped from V and 2 bases from J, the junction kept 2 bases outside the gene matches. CDR3 in amino acids: CASSYGTSAYEQYF. In nucleotides, the CDR3 is TGTGCCAGCAGTTATGGGACTAGCGCCTACGAGCAGTACTTC.

The gene calls are TRBV2 and TRBJ2-7, with 7 bases identical to TRBD1. There are 14 residues in the CDR3. J gave up 5 bases and V 6 bases, and 10 bases lay outside the gene matches. CDR1 SNHLY and CDR2 FYNNEI come from the germline V gene. Written as DNA, the CDR3 is TGTGCCAGCAGCCTCGAGACAGGGCGACACGAGCAGTACTTC. Translation gives CASSLETGRHEQYF.

This chain links TRBV9 with TRBJ1-1, with D possibly being TRBD1 (5 bases). There are 13 residues in the CDR3. The V gene's germline CDR1 is SGDLS and CDR2 YYNGEE. V lost 4 bases, J lost 0 bases, and 7 bases lay in between. CDR3 DNA sequence: TGTGCCAGCAGCTGGGGGGTGAACACTGAAGCTTTCTTT. Its protein is CASSWGVNTEAFF. Combining the CDR3 with reference TRBV9 and TRBJ1-1 gives the whole variable domain DSGVTQTPKHLITATGQRVTLRCSPRSGDLSVYWYQQSLDQGLQFLIQYYNGEERAKGNILERFSAQQFPDLHSELNLSSLELGDSALYFCASSWGVNTEAFFGQGTRLTVV.

V usage is TRBV18 and J usage is TRBJ2-7; unclear D gene. The CDR3 runs 16 residues. Trimming removed 1 base at V and 2 bases at J, with 15 bases between. The germline CDR1 and CDR2 sequences are KGHSH and LQKENI. The DNA of the CDR3 is TGTGCCAGCTCACCACTGCGGCCGAACACCCCCTACGAGCAGTACTTC. Translating it yields CASSPLRPNTPYEQYF. The variable domain in full, with the rest retrieved from reference TRBV18 and TRBJ2-7, is NAGVMQNPRHLVRRRGQEARLRCSPMKGHSHVYWYRQLPEEGLKFMVYLQKENIIDESGMPKERFSAEFPKEGPSILRIQQVVRGDSAAYFCASSPLRPNTPYEQYFGPGTRLTVT.